This T cell receptor (beta chain) came from a study of CD8 T cells in Susac syndrome. Random hexamers were used to reverse transcribe an amount of roughly 0.5 to 1 ug RNA. Amplification of TCR beta CDR3 across 54 Vbeta and 13 Jbeta was performed with immunoSEQ multiplex PCR. TCRdb re-analysed the immunoSEQ multiplex PCR reads in MiXCR, keeping a single row per CDR3 protein. The sample yields about 110,000 distinct CDR3 sequences, 90% to 98% seen once. CD8+ and CD4+ T cells circulating in blood were sequenced for TCR beta. Controls were drawn from healthy donors and were matched for age and sex. It was negative isolation that provided the CD8+ and CD4+ T cells, whereas TEMRA cells were enriched by FACS. V lost 7 bases and J 4 bases, leaving 10 bases between the germline ends. There are 11 residues in the CDR3. Germline V lookup: CDR1 SQVTM, CDR2 ANQGSEA.

The receptor's source is a human donor in good health. V usage is TRBV29-1 and J usage is TRBJ1-2; D remains ambiguous. The material sequenced was CD4+ T cells from PBMCs. The CDR3 protein is CSASTGYGYTF. The DNA of the CDR3 is TGCAGCGCGTCGACCGGCTATGGCTACACCTTC.